Sequencing of this TCR beta chain was carried out in a study of cytomegalovirus exposure and HLA in healthy donors. Across the whole study: Approximately 180 million T cells yielded 117 million unique TCR beta sequences in earlier analysis. Genetic ancestry analysis placed around 76% of the 300 to 400 donors that were genotyped in the Caucasian-associated cluster. Whole-study findings and limits: Reportedly, TCR beta sequences accurately predicted HLA-A and HLA-B alleles in most subjects.

13 Jbeta primers and 60 Vbeta primers were used for the PCR. Sequencing used immunoSEQ multiplex PCR; TCRdb keeps in-frame clones, though not all of them. The repertoire holds roughly 160,000 clones, with about 72% as singletons. The CDR3 runs to 13 residues. In regard to this clone: Antigen unknown.

This clonotype was obtained from a man between 50 and 59 years old in good health and CMV-seropositive. The chain has TRBV21-1 and TRBJ1-2; the table's TRBD1 call for D was not verified on the DNA. TRBV21-1 is annotated as a pseudogene. The sequencing input was PBMCs. The CDR3 bases are TGTGCCAGCAGAACTCAGGGATCCCATGGCTACACCTTC. It codes for CASRTQGSHGYTF.